This T cell receptor beta chain came from a study of chemoradiotherapy in HPV16-positive cancers. Assay: immunoSEQ multiplex PCR; the TCRdb copy retains only in-frame clones and omits some. The repertoire has thousands of clones, under 85% of them found once; the top ten carry around a sixth. Study results and caveats: HPV-responsive T-cell expansion during chemoradiotherapy was linked to improved recurrence-free survival in HPV16-positive patients.

The CDR3 contains 13 residues. The ends were cut back, 1 base at V and 2 bases at J, with 2 bases in the middle. Germline V gene sequence: CDR1 SGHTA, CDR2 FQGNSA. Worth noting for this clone: Its matching antigen is unknown. Other DNA sequences in the sample encode the same CDR3.

This specimen was taken from a patient who underwent chemoradiotherapy. This chain joins TRBV7-2 and TRBJ1-4; D not resolved. The TCR comes from a human donor with HPV-associated anogenital cancer. The CDR3 loop reads CASSLGTNEKLFF. In DNA form, the CDR3 reads TGTGCCAGCAGCTTAGGCACTAATGAAAAACTGTTTTTT.